One sample yielded the 21 T cell receptor beta chains listed below, sequenced in a study of shared clonotypes between healthy human individuals. TCRdb keeps only in-frame clones here, not all; method: immunoSEQ multiplex PCR. The table lists roughly 1.5 million clones, 98% of them singletons. The source material was naive CD4+ T cells sorted from blood. Subset given: CD45RA+ positively selected. The receptor set was obtained from a man aged 25-45 years in good health.

To note about this clone: The sample holds other DNA sequences that translate to the same CDR3. V and J are TRBV18 and TRBJ1-1, with D possibly being TRBD1 (5 bases). From germline, CDR1 is KGHSH and CDR2 LQKENI. Trimming removed 3 bases at V and 6 bases at J, with 11 bases between. The CDR3 is made up of 13 amino acids. The CDR3 region is CASSPTGDAEAFF. As DNA, the CDR3 is TGTGCCAGCTCACCGACGGGGGACGCTGAAGCTTTCTTT.

CDR3 bases: TGTGCCAGCAGCTTGGAGCTGGGGAGGACTGAAGCTTTCTTT. It encodes CASSLELGRTEAFF. The rearrangement joins TRBV5-5 to TRBJ1-1, with unresolved D. CDR3 size: 14 residues. Germline V CDR1 and CDR2: SGHKS, YYEKEE (reference sequence). Trimming pared 0 bases from V and 5 bases from J, leaving 11 bases between.

The CDR3 coding sequence is TGCAGCGTTGATTCCGGGAAAAGGGGCGAGCAGTACTTC. Protein sequence: CSVDSGKRGEQYF. The V gene is TRBV29-1, the J gene TRBJ2-7, with D possibly called TRBD1 or TRBD2 (5 bases each). Germline V gene lookup returns CDR1 SQVTM and CDR2 ANQGSEA. The CDR3 consists of 13 residues. Trimming removed 3 bases from V and 6 bases from J, with 15 bases in between.

V and J are TRBV6-5 and TRBJ2-1, with D perhaps TRBD2 (5 bases). Germline CDR1 and CDR2: MNHEY and SVGAGI. The CDR3 contains 13 residues. The V end lost 2 bases, the J end lost 11 bases, and 13 bases lay between the germline ends. The CDR3 DNA follows: TGTGCCAGCAGTTACACTGGAGGTTCCCAGCAGTTCTTC. Its translation is CASSYTGGSQQFF.

As DNA, the CDR3 is TGTGCCAGCAGCGTAGGCGGGGGGTCCTATGAAGCTTTCTTT. Its translation: CASSVGGGSYEAFF. The genes are TRBV9 and TRBJ1-1; a weak D match, TRBD1 (5 bases). With 0 bases removed from V and 7 bases from J, the gap between germline ends came to 13 bases. The germline CDR1 and CDR2 sequences are SGDLS and YYNGEE. This CDR3 is 14 amino acids long. The full variable domain, its missing parts supplied by reference TRBV9 and TRBJ1-1, is DSGVTQTPKHLITATGQRVTLRCSPRSGDLSVYWYQQSLDQGLQFLIQYYNGEERAKGNILERFSAQQFPDLHSELNLSSLELGDSALYFCASSVGGGSYEAFFGQGTRLTVV.

V and J are TRBV10-1 and TRBJ2-3, with TRBD2 matching over 8 bases. CDR1 and CDR2 (germline): WNHNN, SYGVQD (reference sequence). V was clipped by 5 bases and J by 2 bases; unmatched bases: 6. There are 15 residues in the CDR3. The CDR3, as DNA: TGCGCCAGCAGTTCGACTAGCGAATCCACAGATACGCAGTATTTT. It codes for CASSSTSESTDTQYF.

The chain employs TRBV7-2 and TRBJ2-7; TRBD2 matches 9 bases. Trimming cost V 2 bases and J 7 bases; bases outside gene matches: 6. The CDR3 sequence is 14 residues long. CDR1 is SGHTA and CDR2 is FQGNSA in the germline V gene. The CDR3 sequence: CASSLRGRAEEQYF. The DNA of the CDR3 is TGTGCCAGCAGCTTACGCGGGAGGGCCGAAGAGCAGTACTTC.

The J gene is TRBJ2-7, the V gene TRBV18; TRBD1 matches at 7 bases. CDR1 and CDR2 from the germline V gene are KGHSH and LQKENI. There are 18 residues in the CDR3. Unmatched junction bases numbered 15, after V lost 0 bases and J lost 4 bases. This CDR3 is CASSPPIIDRARRYEQYF. The CDR3 bases are TGTGCCAGCTCACCACCTATAATTGACAGGGCACGGAGGTACGAGCAGTACTTC.

The rearrangement links TRBV6-1 to TRBJ1-5; tentative D call: TRBD1 (6 bases). The CDR3 covers 15 residues. Germline CDR1 and CDR2: MNHNS and SASEGT. V lost 6 bases and J lost 5, with 17 bases in between. CDR3 nucleotide sequence: TGTGCCAGCAGCTACGGGGGGGGCAGGGATCAGCCCCAGCATTTT. Protein sequence: CASSYGGGRDQPQHF.

The chain couples TRBV20-1 to TRBJ2-7; D is unclear. The CDR3 runs to 11 residues. Deletions cut 0 bases from V and 6 bases from J, with 6 bases between. In germline, CDR1 is DFQATT, CDR2 SNEGSKA (reference sequence). The CDR3: CSARDPLEQYF. CDR3 nucleotides: TGCAGTGCTAGAGACCCCCTCGAGCAGTACTTC.

The CDR3 nucleotides are TGTGCCAGCAGCCCATACGGGTACGAGCAGTACTTC. This translates into CASSPYGYEQYF. V is TRBV6-6 and J is TRBJ2-7; no reliable D call. Germline assignment: CDR1 MNHNY and CDR2 SVGAGI (reference sequence). CDR3 length: 12 residues. V lost 6 bases, J lost 4 bases, and 10 bases lay in between.

The CDR3 loop reads CASQTLGPGELFF. For the CDR3, the DNA is TGTGCCAGCCAAACTTTGGGGCCCGGGGAGCTGTTTTTT. The chain is built from TRBV19 and TRBJ2-2; D may be TRBD1 (5 bases). The CDR3 is 13 residues long. V was trimmed by 9 bases and J by 6 bases, leaving 14 bases between them. Germline CDR1 is LNHDA and CDR2 is SQIVND (reference sequence).

The chain employs TRBV4-1 and TRBJ1-2; a possible D gene is TRBD1 (5 bases). The CDR3 loop spans 14 amino acids. CDR1 MGHRA and CDR2 YSYEKL come from the germline V gene. V was pared by 3 bases and J by 3 bases, with 11 bases between. In DNA form, the CDR3 reads TGCGCCAGCAGCCACGTGGGGGTCGACTATGGCTACACCTTC. Its translation is CASSHVGVDYGYTF.

The chain combines TRBV7-2 with TRBJ1-2; a possible D gene is TRBD1 (6 bases). The V gene lost 2 bases and the J gene lost 6 bases, with 13 bases spanning the gap. The CDR3 length is 14 residues. CDR1 and CDR2 from the germline V gene are SGHTA and FQGNSA. CDR3 sequence (DNA): TGTGCCAGCAGCTTATCTGGGTCAGGGGATGGCTACACCTTC. Its translation is CASSLSGSGDGYTF.

The V and J genes are TRBV27 and TRBJ2-2; 7 positions match TRBD2. V dropped 8 bases and J dropped 2; count of bases not matched to a gene: 2. From germline, CDR1 is MNHEY and CDR2 SMNVEV (reference sequence). CDR3 length: 13 residues. The DNA for the CDR3 is TGTGCCAGCCAGGGACTAAACACCGGGGAGCTGTTTTTT. It encodes CASQGLNTGELFF.

The count of this clone is one. The V and J genes are TRBV5-6 and TRBJ1-3; D gene unclear. The CDR3 consists of 12 residues. The V and J ends lost 4 bases and 2 bases respectively, with 4 bases between them. Germline V lookup: CDR1 SGHDT, CDR2 YYEEEE. The CDR3 sequence: CASSTAGNTIYF. CDR3 in DNA: TGTGCCAGCAGCACGGCTGGAAACACCATATATTTT.

The chain is built from TRBV5-1 and TRBJ2-5; D perhaps matches TRBD1 (5 bases). Germline CDR1 SGHRS, CDR2 YFSETQ. The CDR3 covers 15 residues. V dropped 0 bases and J dropped 2 bases, with 11 bases sitting between them. The CDR3 DNA reads as TGCGCCAGCAGCTTGGGGAGACAGAGTCAAGAGACCCAGTACTTC. It codes for CASSLGRQSQETQYF.

The rearrangement joins TRBV28 to TRBJ2-5; 7 nucleotides line up with TRBD1. Germline V gene lookup returns CDR1 MDHEN and CDR2 SYDVKM. The CDR3 extends over 15 amino acids. V dropped 5 bases and J dropped 5; count of bases not matched to a gene: 11. Here the CDR3 reads CASSLDTGVRETQYF. CDR3 sequence (DNA): TGTGCCAGCAGTCTGGATACAGGGGTTAGGGAGACCCAGTACTTC.

Concerning this clone: At the DNA level, this CDR3 is encoded by other sequences in the same sample as well. The V call is TRBV5-4, the J call TRBJ1-3; D not certain. CDR1 is SGHNT, CDR2 YYREEE, per germline (reference sequence). V was shortened by 4 bases and J by 0 bases, with 5 bases between the two germline ends. This CDR3 region has 13 residues. The CDR3 is CASSLDSGNTIYF. DNA of the CDR3: TGTGCCAGCAGCCTGGACTCTGGAAACACCATATATTTT.

The V gene is TRBV5-4, the J gene TRBJ2-1; possible D gene TRBD2, 5 bases. V was cut by 5 bases and J by 0 bases, with 24 bases left in between. CDR1 is SGHNT and CDR2 is YYREEE in the germline V gene (reference sequence). The CDR3 totals 19 residues. The CDR3 loop reads CASRPSFFYRERSYNEQFF. Here the CDR3 DNA reads TGTGCCAGCAGACCAAGCTTCTTTTATCGGGAACGCTCCTACAATGAGCAGTTCTTC.

The chain carries TRBV7-9 and TRBJ1-3; 9 nucleotides line up with TRBD1. This CDR3 has 17 amino acids. CDR1 SEHNR and CDR2 FQNEAQ come from the germline V gene (reference sequence). J gave up 0 bases and V 4 bases, and 7 bases lay outside the gene matches. The CDR3 DNA follows: TGTGCCAGCAGCTCTCCGGGACAGGGAGCCTCTGGAAACACCATATATTTT. It codes for CASSSPGQGASGNTIYF. Full variable domain (outside the CDR3, taken from reference TRBV7-9 and TRBJ1-3): DTGVSQNPRHKITKRGQNVTFRCDPISEHNRLYWYRQTLGQGPEFLTYFQNEAQLEKSRLLSDRFSAERPKGSFSTLEIQRTEQGDSAMYLCASSSPGQGASGNTIYFGEGSWLTVV.